This TCR beta chain was identified in a study of vaccination and CD4 T cells after COVID-19. CDR1 and CDR2 (germline): MNHNS, SASEGT. The trim removed 6 bases at V and 7 bases at J, leaving 12 bases unmatched. The CDR3 runs 15 residues. An Oncomine TCR Beta short-read assay was used to sequence the DNA from cultured CD4+ T cells. TCRdb analysed the PCR reads with MiXCR anew, one entry per CDR3 protein. The table lists around 19,000 distinct CDR3 sequences, around 50% of them singletons, with 15% to 20% in the top ten. Specified treatment: roughly nine-day PBMC culture with coronavirus spike peptide pools or control peptides (ViraFEST assay). This clonotype has just one count. Its antigen is not identified.

Material for sequencing was CD4+ T cells from blood, cultured in vitro. The clonotype originates from a human donor who had recovered from COVID-19. The rearrangement links TRBV6-1 to TRBJ1-2; TRBD1 aligns across 9 bases. CDR3 in amino acids: CASRTRQGGGLGYTF. DNA for the CDR3: TGTGCCAGCAGAACTAGACAGGGGGGAGGTCTTGGCTACACCTTC.